Presented here are 17 T cell receptor beta chains from one specimen sequenced in a study of blood T cells in healthy people across ages. Together with a sample-barcoded 5' primer, a J-beta primer mix was included in a second PCR lasting roughly 6 to 12 cycles. TCRdb re-called the 5' RACE reads with MiXCR, one entry per CDR3 protein. Of roughly 1.4 million distinct CDR3 sequences listed, 59% are singletons. Material: blood. The receptors derive from a man younger than 35 in good health.

The rearrangement uses TRBV7-9 and TRBJ2-3; D is undetermined. The CDR3 length is 14 residues. Germline V gene data show CDR1 as SEHNR and CDR2 as FQNEAQ (reference sequence). Trimming cost V 8 bases and J 0 bases, with 12 bases left between them. Written as DNA, the CDR3 is TGTGCCAGCCTGGACGAGAGGAGCACAGATACGCAGTATTTT. Its translation is CASLDERSTDTQYF.

This chain joins TRBV3-1 and TRBJ2-7; perhaps TRBD1 as D (5 bases). Trimming stripped 2 bases from V and 3 bases from J, with 14 bases between. Germline V gives CDR1 LGHDT, CDR2 YNNKEL (reference sequence). The CDR3 is 15 residues long. The CDR3 DNA reads as TGTGCCAGCAGCCAAATGGCTACCGGACACTACGAGCAGTACTTC. Residues: CASSQMATGHYEQYF.

The table lists this clonotype with a few counts. The chain couples TRBV27 to TRBJ2-7; no clear D gene. This CDR3 region has 13 residues. The germline gives CDR1 MNHEY, CDR2 SMNVEV (reference sequence). V lost 8 bases to trimming and J lost 0 bases, with 11 bases between them. CDR3: CASRLGPSYEQYF. The CDR3 DNA follows: TGTGCCAGCCGTCTGGGTCCCTCCTACGAGCAGTACTTC.

The chain combines TRBV6-5 with TRBJ2-7, with a possible D match to TRBD1 (6 bases). The V end was cut by 3 bases, the J end by 7 bases, with 16 bases between. The CDR3 is 14 residues long. Germline V gives CDR1 MNHEY, CDR2 SVGAGI. CDR3 nucleotides: TGTGCCAGCAGTTATCGGACAGCTGACAATGAGCAGTACTTC. Translated, it gives CASSYRTADNEQYF.

This clonotype appeared once. The V gene is TRBV7-6, the J gene TRBJ2-7; possibly TRBD2 for D (6 bases). Germline V gene lookup returns CDR1 SGHVS and CDR2 FNYEAQ. The CDR3 has 15 residues. The V and J ends lost 5 bases and 2 bases respectively, with 16 bases between them. The chain's CDR3 is CASSQTLATTYEQYF. The CDR3 DNA reads TGTGCCAGCAGCCAAACTCTAGCGACCACCTACGAGCAGTACTTC.

V gene TRBV25-1 combines with J gene TRBJ2-5, with 7 bases aligning to TRBD2. The J call may be incorrect, as the DNA end agrees better with TRBJ2-7. CDR1 and CDR2 (germline): MGHDK, SYGVNS. The CDR3 loop spans 16 amino acids. CDR3 sequence (DNA): TGTGCCAGCAGTGAAGCCGCTGGAACTAGCGCTTACGAGCAGTACTTC. Protein: CASSEAAGTSAYEQYF.

This clonotype was found many times. This rearrangement joins TRBV4-3 to TRBJ1-5; D gene ambiguous. The germline V gene encodes CDR1 LGHNA and CDR2 YSLEER. Trimming took 1 base from V and 5 from J, leaving 21 bases between them. The CDR3 is 18 residues long. The CDR3 region is CASSQGLTAGYRYQPQHF. CDR3 in DNA: TGCGCCAGCAGCCAAGGTCTTACAGCCGGGTATCGTTATCAGCCCCAGCATTTT.

The chain links TRBV20-1 to TRBJ2-7; 7 bases align to TRBD1. CDR3 length: 15 amino acids. V was clipped by 5 bases and J by 4 bases; unmatched bases: 14. Germline CDR1 DFQATT, CDR2 SNEGSKA (reference sequence). CDR3 DNA sequence: TGCAGTGCTCCCAGGGGGTGGCAGAGTCAATACGAGCAGTACTTC. Its protein is CSAPRGWQSQYEQYF.

The V call is TRBV7-8, the J call TRBJ2-2; 8 bases are a match to TRBD1. The CDR3 is made up of 18 amino acids. With 7 bases clipped from V and 1 base from J, the junction kept 14 bases outside the gene matches. Germline assignment: CDR1 SGHVS and CDR2 FQNEAQ. The CDR3 loop is CASILSTLGTGNTGELFF. The CDR3 nucleotides are TGTGCCAGCATTCTTTCCACGCTCGGGACAGGGAACACCGGGGAGCTGTTTTTT.

Worth noting for this clonotype: Germline is not matched at one junction end, which may reflect a read error. CDR3 in amino acids: CASSEPQFANTEELFF. CDR3 DNA sequence: TGTGCCAGCAGTGAACCTCAGTTCGCGAACACCGAGGAGCTGTTTTTT. The rearrangement links TRBV6-1 to TRBJ2-2; D gene uncertain. Germline CDR1 is MNHNS and CDR2 is SASEGT. This CDR3 has 16 amino acids.

The J gene is TRBJ1-2, the V gene TRBV20-1; D is perhaps TRBD1 (5 bases). V shed 3 bases and J shed 4 bases, with 18 bases lying between them. The germline V gene encodes CDR1 DFQATT and CDR2 SNEGSKA (reference sequence). The CDR3 runs 15 residues. CDR3 sequence: CSARKRDLWGYGYTF. The CDR3 DNA reads TGCAGTGCTAGGAAACGGGACCTATGGGGCTATGGCTACACCTTC.

This clonotype has just a few counts. The chain couples TRBV4-1 to TRBJ1-2; D call uncertain. The CDR3 is 15 amino acids. The V gene lost 1 base and the J gene lost 0 bases, with 9 bases spanning the gap. Germline lookup yields CDR1 MGHRA and CDR2 YSYEKL. CDR3 sequence reads: CASSQGARTNYGYTF. DNA of the CDR3: TGCGCCAGCAGCCAAGGTGCGAGGACTAACTATGGCTACACCTTC.

The rearrangement links TRBV10-2 to TRBJ1-2; 7 nucleotides match TRBD1. J was trimmed by 0 bases and V by 0 bases; bases with no gene match: 4. CDR3 length: 16 residues. Germline V gives CDR1 WSHSY, CDR2 SAAADI. CDR3 loop: CASSESRQGSNYGYTF. In DNA, the CDR3 is TGCGCCAGCAGTGAGTCGAGACAGGGATCTAACTATGGCTACACCTTC.

The chain combines TRBV6-6 with TRBJ2-7, with D possibly being TRBD1 (6 bases). Trimming removed 2 bases from V and 7 bases from J, with 18 bases in between. The CDR3 consists of 15 residues. The germline CDR1 and CDR2 sequences are MNHNY and SVGAGI (reference sequence). CDR3 DNA: TGTGCCAGCAGTTACCGAGAGTTTCCTCAGGGGGAGCAGTACTTC. Amino acids: CASSYREFPQGEQYF.

This clonotype was observed a handful of times. The V gene is TRBV7-8, the J gene TRBJ2-7, with D possibly called TRBD1 or TRBD2 (5 bases each). V was cut by 3 bases and J by 6 bases, with 9 bases left in between. The CDR3 runs 12 residues. In germline, CDR1 is SGHVS, CDR2 FQNEAQ. The CDR3 reads CASSFAGTEQYF. CDR3 coding DNA: TGTGCCAGCAGCTTTGCCGGGACCGAGCAGTACTTC.

This chain links TRBV24-1 with TRBJ2-1; either TRBD1 or TRBD2 may fit D (5 bases each). The CDR3 has 16 residues. Germline values: CDR1 KGHDR, CDR2 SFDVKD. Trimming took 8 bases from V and 6 from J, leaving 22 bases between them. DNA of the CDR3: TGTGCCACCATCACCCTAGTTCGGGACGGACCCAATGAGCAGTTCTTC. Translation gives CATITLVRDGPNEQFF.

This CDR3 reads CSARGTGTRVYNEQFF. The CDR3 DNA is TGCAGTGCTAGGGGTACCGGGACTAGGGTCTACAATGAGCAGTTCTTC. The V call is TRBV20-1, the J call TRBJ2-1; 8 positions match TRBD2. The ends lost 3 bases at V and 3 bases at J; junction bases unmatched: 10. Per germline, CDR1 DFQATT and CDR2 SNEGSKA (reference sequence). The CDR3 contains 16 residues.